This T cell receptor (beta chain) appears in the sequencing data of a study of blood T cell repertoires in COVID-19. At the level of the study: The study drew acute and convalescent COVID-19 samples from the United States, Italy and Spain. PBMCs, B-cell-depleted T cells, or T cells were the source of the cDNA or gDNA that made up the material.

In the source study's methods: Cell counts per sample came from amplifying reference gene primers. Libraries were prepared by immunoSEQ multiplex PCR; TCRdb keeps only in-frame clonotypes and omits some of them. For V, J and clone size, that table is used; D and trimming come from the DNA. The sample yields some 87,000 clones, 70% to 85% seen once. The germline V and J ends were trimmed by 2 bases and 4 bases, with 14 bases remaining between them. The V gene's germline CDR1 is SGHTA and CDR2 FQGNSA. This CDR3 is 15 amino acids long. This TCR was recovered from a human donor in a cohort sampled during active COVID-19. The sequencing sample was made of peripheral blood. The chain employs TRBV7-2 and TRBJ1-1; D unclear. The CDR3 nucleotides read TGTGCCAGCAGCTTAATTCTAGTCGGGAGCACTGAAGCTTTCTTT. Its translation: CASSLILVGSTEAFF.